What follows are 15 T cell receptor beta chains derived from one specimen sequenced in a study of blood T cell repertoires in COVID-19. Some clones are missing from TCRdb's copy, which holds only in-frame ones; the method was immunoSEQ multiplex PCR. The table records some 150,000 clones, 70% to 90% of them present only once. The source material was peripheral blood. The source is a man between 60 and 75 years old with active or convalescent COVID-19.

The J gene is TRBJ2-7, the V gene TRBV7-6, with 12 bases matching TRBD2. Germline V lookup: CDR1 SGHVS, CDR2 FNYEAQ. Trimming at V came to 0 bases and at J to 5 bases, leaving 8 bases not matched to a gene. The CDR3 runs to 17 residues. CDR3 sequence (DNA): TGTGCCAGCAGCTTAGCGCGGGCTAGCGGGAGGGGCCACGAGCAGTACTTC. This encodes CASSLARASGRGHEQYF.

V is TRBV27 and J is TRBJ1-1, with a tentative D call TRBD1 (6 bases). Between the trimmed V and J ends, which lost 2 bases and 2 bases, there was a span of 27 bases. The CDR3 covers 20 residues. The V gene's germline CDR1 is MNHEY and CDR2 SMNVEV (reference sequence). CDR3 region: CASSLGRGMGLARANTEAFF. CDR3 DNA: TGTGCCAGCAGTTTAGGCAGGGGAATGGGCCTTGCCAGAGCTAACACTGAAGCTTTCTTT.

The J gene is TRBJ2-3, the V gene TRBV27, with TRBD1 as a possible D gene (6 bases). Germline assignment: CDR1 MNHEY and CDR2 SMNVEV (reference sequence). This CDR3 comprises 14 residues. V shed 8 bases and J shed 7 bases, with 19 bases lying between them. CDR3 nucleotides: TGTGCCAGCGGGCGAAGACAGGAACTCTATACGCAGTATTTT. Protein: CASGRRQELYTQYF.

The chain couples TRBV28 to TRBJ1-3; 7 bases line up with TRBD1. Trimming at V came to 6 bases and at J to 3 bases, leaving 2 bases not matched to a gene. Per the germline V gene, CDR1 is MDHEN and CDR2 is SYDVKM. The CDR3 has 13 residues. For the CDR3, the DNA is TGTGCCAGCAGGGGGACAGTTGGAAACACCATATATTTT. Residues: CASRGTVGNTIYF.

As to this clone: The conserved phenylalanine or tryptophan normally closing the CDR3 is absent here, so this likely arose from a read error. No DNA is shown, since the ends of the CDR3 on it are uncertain; the CDR3 is the one TCRdb lists. V and J are TRBV6-7 and TRBJ1-4; the table's D gene call, TRBD1, was not cross checked with the DNA. TRBV6-7 is filed as an ORF, its function uncertain. The CDR3 numbers 15 amino acids, ends counted. The CDR3 here is CASSCPADRLVLCSV.

V and J are TRBV5-1 and TRBJ2-7, with D tentatively TRBD1 (5 bases). Deletions cut 1 base from V and 0 bases from J, with 8 bases between. The CDR3 is 14 residues long. Germline CDR1 and CDR2: SGHRS and YFSETQ. CDR3 DNA: TGCGCCAGCAGCTTGAGGGGCAACTCCTACGAGCAGTACTTC. Translated, it gives CASSLRGNSYEQYF.

This clone was detected once. The rearrangement links TRBV18 to TRBJ1-5; D remains unclear. Between the trimmed V and J ends, which lost 3 bases and 0 bases, there was a span of 6 bases. This CDR3 has 14 amino acids. Germline V CDR1 and CDR2: KGHSH, LQKENI. CDR3 bases: TGTGCCAGCTCACCTGAGTTTAGCAATCAGCCCCAGCATTTT. Its translation is CASSPEFSNQPQHF.

This sequence joins TRBV19 and TRBJ2-1; tentatively, D is TRBD2 (5 bases). There are 12 residues in the CDR3. V was clipped by 2 bases and J by 9 bases, with 8 bases between them. Germline-derived CDR1 and CDR2 are LNHDA and SQIVND (reference sequence). The CDR3, as DNA: TGTGCCAGTAGTATAATCGGGATTGAGCAGTTCTTC. Translating gives CASSIIGIEQFF.

V is TRBV6-5 and J is TRBJ2-1, with TRBD1 identical over 10 bases. In germline, CDR1 is MNHEY, CDR2 SVGAGI. The V and J ends lost 5 bases and 2 bases, in that order; junction bases with no gene match: 3. There are 15 residues in the CDR3. The CDR3 sequence is CASSRDRGPYNEQFF. The CDR3 DNA sequence: TGTGCCAGCAGTAGGGACAGGGGCCCCTACAATGAGCAGTTCTTC.

The rearrangement joins TRBV3-1 (or the pseudogene TRBV3-2) to TRBJ2-3; TRBD2 is a possible D gene (6 bases). V lost 0 bases, J lost 5 bases, and 15 bases lay in between. Germline values: CDR1 LGHDT, CDR2 YNNKEL (reference sequence). The length of the CDR3 is 16 residues. The CDR3 coding sequence is TGTGCCAGCAGCCAAGAGGGTGGGGGACTTCTAGATACGCAGTATTTT. It translates to CASSQEGGGLLDTQYF.

This clone was seen only a few times. This rearrangement joins TRBV5-8 to TRBJ1-1; D is unclear. CDR1 and CDR2 from the germline V gene are SGHTS and YDEGEE. The CDR3 is 13 residues long. V was pared by 1 base and J by 6 bases, with 10 bases between. The CDR3 sequence is CASSLRGEAEAFF. Here the CDR3 DNA reads TGTGCCAGCAGCTTGCGGGGAGAAGCTGAAGCTTTCTTT.

J is TRBJ1-5 and V is TRBV6-5; 9 nucleotides match TRBD1. V shed 6 bases and J 6 bases; nucleotides not matched to a gene: 3. The CDR3 has 13 amino acids. Per germline, CDR1 MNHEY and CDR2 SVGAGI. The CDR3 loop reads CASSGQGSQPQHF. CDR3 DNA: TGTGCCAGCAGCGGACAGGGGAGTCAGCCCCAGCATTTT.

The rearrangement links TRBV19 to TRBJ1-5; 7 bases align to TRBD1. The CDR3 is 13 residues long. V dropped 8 bases and J dropped 6; count of bases not matched to a gene: 7. CDR1 LNHDA and CDR2 SQIVND come from the germline V gene (reference sequence). The CDR3 DNA reads as TGTGCCAGTTCGCAGGGGGTTGGTCAGCCCCAGCATTTT. Residues: CASSQGVGQPQHF.

This clone came up once. The V and J genes are TRBV10-3 and TRBJ2-3, with TRBD2 as a possible D gene (7 bases). Trimming removed 3 bases at V and 6 bases at J, with 22 bases between. CDR1 is ENHRY, CDR2 SYGVKD, per germline. The CDR3 spans 17 residues. The CDR3 sequence: CAISDLVGGGRADTQYF. In nucleotides, the CDR3 is TGTGCCATCAGTGACCTCGTTGGGGGCGGGAGAGCGGATACGCAGTATTTT.

This chain connects TRBV7-2 to TRBJ2-1, with 10 bases lining up with TRBD2. J gave up 6 bases and V 6 bases, and 14 bases lay outside the gene matches. The CDR3 spans 17 residues. CDR1 and CDR2 from the germline V gene are SGHTA and FQGNSA. CDR3: CASRYQLTSGPINEQFF. CDR3 DNA sequence: TGTGCCAGCAGATACCAACTGACTAGCGGGCCTATCAATGAGCAGTTCTTC.